This TCR beta chain was captured by sequencing in a study of blood T cells in healthy people across ages. Researchers collected approximately 9.9 milliliters of peripheral blood from every single donor. Alongside a J-beta primer mix, a sample-barcoded 5' primer served in a second PCR lasting roughly 7 to 11 cycles. TCRdb re-analysed the 5' RACE reads in MiXCR, keeping a single row per CDR3 protein. This table holds about 730,000 distinct CDR3 sequences, 43% found once. CDR1 is DFQATT, CDR2 SNEGSKA, per germline (reference sequence). The V gene lost 4 bases and the J gene lost 2 bases, with 13 bases spanning the gap. The CDR3 has 14 amino acids.

The sequence derives from a woman aged 60-75 years in good health. The gene calls are TRBV20-1 and TRBJ2-3; D is possibly TRBD1 or TRBD2 (5 bases each). Sequencing was done on a sample of blood. In nucleotides, the CDR3 is TGCAGTGCTAACCGGGACGGGGCCACAGATACGCAGTATTTT. This sequence encodes CSANRDGATDTQYF.